A single sample is the source of the 10 T cell receptor beta chains below, sequenced in a study of blood T cell repertoires in COVID-19. Measured with immunoSEQ multiplex PCR; TCRdb has only the in-frame clones, and not every one. The profile shows roughly 300,000 clones, around 84% of them singletons. The sequenced sample consisted of PBMCs or T cells enriched from blood (not recorded which). These receptors originate from a man aged 30-40 years who had recovered from COVID-19.

This clone was observed once. The chain has TRBV24-1 and TRBJ2-3; TRBD1 agrees at 9 bases. CDR3 length equals 16 residues. Germline trimming cut 3 bases from V and 3 bases from J; bases unmatched to any gene: 6. Germline loops: CDR1 KGHDR, CDR2 SFDVKD. CDR3 DNA: TGTGCCACCAGTGATCCCGGGACAGGGCGTACAGATACGCAGTATTTT. It encodes CATSDPGTGRTDTQYF.

The J gene is TRBJ2-5, the V gene TRBV9; possibly TRBD2 for D (7 bases). This CDR3 is built from 16 residues. Germline CDR1 is SGDLS and CDR2 is YYNGEE. With 3 bases removed from V and 1 base from J, the gap between germline ends came to 16 bases. CDR3 sequence: CASSAPWGGGQETQYF. The CDR3 nucleotides read TGTGCCAGCAGCGCCCCCTGGGGGGGCGGCCAAGAGACCCAGTACTTC.

The chain joins TRBV28 to TRBJ2-3; 7 bases map to TRBD1. Germline V gives CDR1 MDHEN, CDR2 SYDVKM. V was pared by 1 base and J by 4 bases, with 2 bases of the junction left unmatched. The CDR3 is made up of 14 amino acids. The CDR3 sequence: CASSLSQGADTQYF. In DNA form, the CDR3 reads TGTGCCAGCAGTTTATCCCAGGGGGCAGATACGCAGTATTTT. Variable domain in full (rest from reference TRBV28 and TRBJ2-3): DVKVTQSSRYLVKRTGEKVFLECVQDMDHENMFWYRQDPGLGLRLIYFSYDVKMKEKGDIPEGYSVSREKKERFSLILESASTNQTSMYLCASSLSQGADTQYFGPGTRLTVL.

The chain is built from TRBV6-5 and TRBJ1-6; TRBD1 matches 7 bases. The V gene end was trimmed by 8 bases and the J gene end by 5 bases; junction bases not matched to a gene: 6. Germline CDR1 is MNHEY and CDR2 is SVGAGI. The CDR3 runs 14 residues. In DNA, the CDR3 is TGTGCCAGCGAGGTGGGACAGCATAATTCACCCCTCCACTTT. It is translated as CASEVGQHNSPLHF.

CDR3 loop: CASRLLGDRSPLHF. In DNA form, the CDR3 reads TGTGCCAGCAGGTTGTTGGGAGATCGTTCACCCCTCCACTTT. The chain has TRBV6-5 and TRBJ1-6; D remains unclear. The germline V gene encodes CDR1 MNHEY and CDR2 SVGAGI. The CDR3 is made up of 14 amino acids. V lost 6 bases and J lost 9, with 15 bases in between.

V gene TRBV10-2 combines with J gene TRBJ2-5; 8 positions match TRBD1. The ends lost 4 bases at V and 1 base at J; junction bases unmatched: 5. Germline lookup yields CDR1 WSHSY and CDR2 SAAADI. This CDR3 region has 15 residues. The DNA for the CDR3 is TGCGCCAGCAGTGCAGGGGGCGGAATCCAAGAGACCCAGTACTTC. Translated: CASSAGGGIQETQYF.

The rearrangement links TRBV6-6 to TRBJ1-6; 7 bases match TRBD1. In germline, CDR1 is MNHNY, CDR2 SVGAGI (reference sequence). V was pared by 6 bases and J by 7 bases, with 6 bases of the junction left unmatched. The CDR3 is 14 residues long. The CDR3 reads CASRNRGSNSPLHF. The CDR3 DNA is TGTGCCAGCAGAAACAGGGGATCGAATTCACCCCTCCACTTT.

There are a few counts of this clone. The rearrangement links TRBV19 to TRBJ1-5; D gene unclear. The CDR3 consists of 16 residues. Deletions cut 3 bases from V and 3 bases from J, with 15 bases between. Germline V CDR1 and CDR2: LNHDA, SQIVND (reference sequence). The CDR3 DNA is TGTGCCAGTAGTATCAGTTTGGAGTTCCTCAATCAGCCCCAGCATTTT. It codes for CASSISLEFLNQPQHF.

The genes are TRBV4-1 and TRBJ1-2; 11 bases are shared with TRBD1. Trimming removed 4 bases from V and 6 bases from J; junction bases left unmatched: 7. The CDR3 runs to 15 residues. CDR1 MGHRA and CDR2 YSYEKL come from the germline V gene. The CDR3 region is CASSPWTGGANGYTF. CDR3 coding DNA: TGCGCCAGCAGCCCCTGGACAGGGGGCGCGAATGGCTACACCTTC.

The V and J genes are TRBV7-8 and TRBJ2-7; TRBD1 aligns across 7 bases. The CDR3 length is 15 residues. Trimming cost V 4 bases and J 7 bases; bases outside gene matches: 13. Germline CDR1 reads SGHVS; CDR2 reads FQNEAQ. CDR3 bases: TGTGCCAGCAGCTCACCGACAGGGAAATCCAGGGAGCAGTACTTC. It encodes CASSSPTGKSREQYF.